This passage covers 25 T cell receptor beta chains from one sample sequenced in a study of T cell repertoires in cytomegalovirus infection. MiXCR, run by TCRdb on the reads, gives a single entry per CDR3 protein. Of 200,000 to 300,000 distinct CDR3 sequences detected, 12% appear once; the ten largest clones hold roughly 1.7%. The specimen sequenced was PBMCs. These receptor sequences come from a human donor in good health (CMV status not recorded). Some clones in this sample may be carry-over from other donors' samples.

This chain uses TRBV4-3 with TRBJ1-1, with D possibly TRBD1 on 5 matching bases. Trimming pared 0 bases from V and 1 base from J, leaving 9 bases between. This CDR3 comprises 15 residues. CDR1 is LGHNA and CDR2 is YSLEER in the germline V gene. The CDR3 reads CASSQDSGRNTEAFF. The CDR3 DNA is TGCGCCAGCAGCCAAGATTCAGGGAGGAACACTGAAGCTTTCTTT.

Comment on this clonotype: This sequence may be a read error, since a much larger clone differs from it by one base. The V call is TRBV5-1, the J call TRBJ2-5; 8 positions agree with TRBD2. Per the germline V gene, CDR1 is SGHRS and CDR2 is YFSETQ. The CDR3 totals 15 residues. This CDR3 reads CDSSLDGRGGETQYF. CDR3 nucleotide sequence: TGCGACAGCAGCTTGGACGGGAGGGGAGGAGAGACCCAGTACTTC.

The chain combines TRBV30 with TRBJ1-2, with TRBD1 matching 9 bases. The V gene's germline CDR1 is GTSNPN and CDR2 SVGIG (reference sequence). The CDR3 runs 14 residues. V dropped 1 base and J dropped 8; count of bases not matched to a gene: 8. The CDR3 nucleotides are TGTGCCTGGAGTGCCCTACAGGGGGCTGGCGGCTACACCTTC. Amino acids: CAWSALQGAGGYTF.

The rearrangement joins TRBV20-1 to TRBJ2-1; the match to TRBD2 covers 11 bases. Trimming at V came to 2 bases and at J to 10 bases, leaving 13 bases not matched to a gene. Germline V lookup: CDR1 DFQATT, CDR2 SNEGSKA (reference sequence). The length of the CDR3 is 16 residues. In DNA form, the CDR3 reads TGCAGTGCTAGATCCCCTAGCGGGAGGTCCCGTACGGAGCAGTTCTTC. This codes for CSARSPSGRSRTEQFF.

This clonotype was recorded a few times. This chain links TRBV5-6 with TRBJ2-7, with TRBD2 as a possible D gene (6 bases). Per germline, CDR1 SGHDT and CDR2 YYEEEE. V lost 4 bases and J 0 bases, leaving 11 bases between the germline ends. This CDR3 has 14 amino acids. CDR3: CASSGRGLSYEQYF. The CDR3 DNA is TGTGCCAGCAGCGGAAGGGGACTCTCCTACGAGCAGTACTTC.

Worth noting for this clonotype: This may be a read error: a much more frequent sequence differs by one nucleotide. This chain links TRBV28 with TRBJ1-4, with D possibly matching TRBD1 (5 bases). This CDR3 contains 14 residues. The germline V and J ends were trimmed by 6 bases and 0 bases, with 8 bases remaining between them. Germline V gene sequence: CDR1 MDHEN, CDR2 SYDVKM. The CDR3 sequence is CASSDSATNEKLFF. For the CDR3, the DNA is TGTGCCAGCAGCGACAGCGCAACTAATGAAAAACTGTTTTTT.

This chain connects TRBV3-1 to TRBJ1-1, with D perhaps TRBD1 (5 bases). CDR3 length equals 14 residues. Trimming removed 3 bases at V and 6 bases at J, with 14 bases between. Germline V gene data show CDR1 as LGHDT and CDR2 as YNNKEL (reference sequence). Here the CDR3 reads CASSHGGWESEAFF. The CDR3 DNA sequence: TGTGCCAGCAGCCATGGGGGTTGGGAATCTGAAGCTTTCTTT. The variable domain in full, with the rest retrieved from reference TRBV3-1 and TRBJ1-1, is DTAVSQTPKYLVTQMGNDKSIKCEQNLGHDTMYWYKQDSKKFLKIMFSYNNKELIINETVPNRFSPKSPDKAHLNLHINSLELGDSAVYFCASSHGGWESEAFFGQGTRLTVV.

This clonotype came up a few times. The chain uses TRBV11-2 and TRBJ2-5, with 8 bases aligning to TRBD1. This CDR3 spans 16 amino acids. V lost 0 bases and J lost 4; bases outside the gene matches: 7. Germline V gives CDR1 SGHAT, CDR2 FQNNGV. CDR3 region: CASSLDRQGARETQYF. DNA for the CDR3: TGTGCCAGCAGCTTAGATCGCCAGGGGGCTAGAGAGACCCAGTACTTC.

This chain joins TRBV20-1 and TRBJ1-2; D perhaps matches TRBD1 (6 bases). The CDR3 has 15 amino acids. Trimming cost V 1 base and J 4 bases, with 16 bases left between them. The germline V gene encodes CDR1 DFQATT and CDR2 SNEGSKA (reference sequence). CDR3 in amino acids: CSARAGGGGAYGYTF. The CDR3 DNA reads as TGCAGTGCTAGAGCCGGGGGGGGGGGCGCCTATGGCTACACCTTC.

This clonotype has more than one count but fewer than ten. The rearrangement uses TRBV10-3 and TRBJ2-7; D not certain. The germline CDR1 and CDR2 sequences are ENHRY and SYGVKD. CDR3 length: 11 residues. V shed 6 bases and J shed 5 bases, with 8 bases lying between them. CDR3 sequence (DNA): TGTGCCATCAGCGACTTTAACGAGCAGTACTTC. It encodes CAISDFNEQYF.

This clonotype was counted between two and nine times. The rearrangement uses TRBV29-1 and TRBJ2-7; no firm D call. CDR1 and CDR2 from the germline V gene are SQVTM and ANQGSEA. Trimming stripped 4 bases from V and 1 base from J, with 11 bases between. The length of the CDR3 is 13 residues. CDR3 sequence (DNA): TGCAGCGTTGCGAGGCAGGATTCCTACGAGCAGTACTTC. The encoded protein is CSVARQDSYEQYF.

This clonotype has a count of ten or more. The J gene is TRBJ1-2, the V gene TRBV12-3 or TRBV12-4; 8 nucleotides match TRBD1. Trimming removed 6 bases from V and 7 bases from J; junction bases left unmatched: 7. There are 13 residues in the CDR3. The CDR3 loop is CASSRTGYSGYTF. CDR3 sequence (DNA): TGTGCCAGCAGCCGGACAGGGTATAGTGGCTACACCTTC.

Remarks on this clonotype: The conserved final phenylalanine or tryptophan is absent from the CDR3, which likely points to a read error. The V gene is TRBV10-3, the J gene TRBJ2-2; 7 bases are shared with TRBD2. The CDR3 loop spans 15 amino acids. Germline values: CDR1 ENHRY, CDR2 SYGVKD. The CDR3 loop is CAISDGRENTGVLFL. CDR3 in DNA: TGTGCCATCAGTGATGGGCGGGAGAACACCGGGGTGCTGTTTTTG.

This chain connects TRBV28 to TRBJ2-7; 11 bases agree with TRBD1. CDR3 length: 13 amino acids. Germline CDR1 and CDR2: MDHEN and SYDVKM. V dropped 8 bases and J dropped 0; count of bases not matched to a gene: 0. CDR3 sequence (DNA): TGTGCCAGCGGGACAGGGGGCTCCTACGAGCAGTACTTC. As protein: CASGTGGSYEQYF.

This clonotype was observed a few times. This chain joins TRBV10-3 and TRBJ2-1; either TRBD1 or TRBD2 may fit D (7 bases each). Germline V CDR1 and CDR2: ENHRY, SYGVKD. The length of the CDR3 is 19 residues. V dropped 7 bases and J dropped 6 bases, with 31 bases sitting between them. The CDR3 sequence is CAITPSGTGGPQGGNEQFF. CDR3 bases: TGTGCCATCACCCCATCCGGCACGGGGGGACCCCAGGGGGGCAATGAGCAGTTCTTC.

A few counts support this clonotype. The rearrangement uses TRBV20-1 and TRBJ1-1; D remains unclear. Germline V lookup: CDR1 DFQATT, CDR2 SNEGSKA (reference sequence). The CDR3 is 14 amino acids. V lost 4 bases, J lost 1 base, and 13 bases lay in between. CDR3 nucleotides: TGCAGTGCTACGCTGGGGAGAGGGAACACTGAAGCTTTCTTT. Protein sequence: CSATLGRGNTEAFF.

This clonotype has just a few counts. This chain connects TRBV20-1 to TRBJ2-7; D may be TRBD1 or TRBD2 (6 bases each). CDR1 and CDR2 (germline): DFQATT, SNEGSKA (reference sequence). V shed 4 bases and J shed 2 bases, with 18 bases lying between them. CDR3 length equals 15 residues. The CDR3 here is CSATGKRGPAYEQYF. The CDR3 nucleotides read TGCAGTGCTACGGGAAAACGGGGGCCCGCCTACGAGCAGTACTTC.

This clonotype was counted ten times or more. The chain joins TRBV5-1 to TRBJ2-7; D assignment may be TRBD1 or TRBD2 (5 bases each). The ends were cut back, 5 bases at V and 7 bases at J, with 19 bases in the middle. The CDR3 consists of 14 residues. Germline CDR1 and CDR2: SGHRS and YFSETQ. In DNA form, the CDR3 reads TGCGCCAGCAGTCCGGGACGGATCTTTGAGGAGCAGTACTTC. It translates to CASSPGRIFEEQYF. Variable domain in full (rest from reference TRBV5-1 and TRBJ2-7): KAGVTQTPRYLIKTRGQQVTLSCSPISGHRSVSWYQQTPGQGLQFLFEYFSETQRNKGNFPGRFSGRQFSNSRSEMNVSTLELGDSALYLCASSPGRIFEEQYFGPGTRLTVT.

This clonotype was counted only a few times. The rearrangement links TRBV5-1 to TRBJ2-1; 9 nucleotides match TRBD1. The ends lost 5 bases at V and 8 bases at J; junction bases unmatched: 5. CDR3 length equals 13 residues. Germline loops: CDR1 SGHRS, CDR2 YFSETQ. The CDR3 DNA is TGCGCCAGCAGTAGGGACAGGGCGGATGAGCAGTTCTTC. As protein: CASSRDRADEQFF.

This clonotype was seen ten or more times. This chain uses TRBV7-9 with TRBJ2-2, with D possibly TRBD1 on 5 matching bases. Germline V CDR1 and CDR2: SEHNR, FQNEAQ (reference sequence). The CDR3 has 14 amino acids. V dropped 10 bases and J dropped 0 bases, with 12 bases sitting between them. The CDR3 DNA is TGTGCCATACAGGTTCACGCGAACACCGGGGAGCTGTTTTTT. Its translation is CAIQVHANTGELFF.

The gene calls are TRBV7-3 and TRBJ2-5; no reliable D call. This CDR3 is built from 14 residues. The ends were cut back, 0 bases at V and 5 bases at J, with 10 bases in the middle. Looked up from germline, CDR1 is SGHTA and CDR2 is FQGTGA. The CDR3: CASSLTKAQETQYF. CDR3 DNA: TGTGCCAGCAGCTTAACGAAAGCTCAGGAGACCCAGTACTTC.

J is TRBJ2-5 and V is TRBV6-6; D may be TRBD2 (5 bases). The CDR3 covers 14 residues. V was clipped by 5 bases and J by 7 bases, with 17 bases between them. Germline CDR1 reads MNHNY; CDR2 reads SVGAGI (reference sequence). CDR3 amino acids: CASSQQRSEGTQYF. The CDR3 DNA follows: TGTGCCAGCAGTCAACAGAGGTCCGAGGGGACCCAGTACTTC.

This clonotype was seen more than once but under ten times. This rearrangement joins TRBV6-2 or TRBV6-3 to TRBJ1-2; no definite D call. Germline CDR1 MNHEY, CDR2 SVGEGT. The CDR3 has 12 amino acids. Trimming pared 0 bases from V and 9 bases from J, leaving 8 bases between. The chain's CDR3 is CASSYSEGSYTF. CDR3 nucleotides: TGTGCCAGCAGTTACTCCGAGGGAAGCTACACCTTC.

The chain employs TRBV10-3 and TRBJ1-5; TRBD1 aligns across 7 bases. V was pared by 8 bases and J by 5 bases, with 3 bases of the junction left unmatched. Germline-derived CDR1 and CDR2 are ENHRY and SYGVKD. CDR3 length equals 12 residues. CDR3 protein: CAISTGDQPQHF. CDR3 in DNA: TGTGCCATCTCAACAGGGGATCAGCCCCAGCATTTT.

This clonotype was seen at least ten times. V usage is TRBV7-3 and J usage is TRBJ2-3; possible D gene TRBD2, 6 bases. Germline values: CDR1 SGHTA, CDR2 FQGTGA. The CDR3 extends over 14 amino acids. With 5 bases removed from V and 6 bases from J, the gap between germline ends came to 15 bases. The CDR3 DNA is TGTGCCAGCAGCCCGCCGGGACTTAGCGATACGCAGTATTTT. As protein: CASSPPGLSDTQYF.